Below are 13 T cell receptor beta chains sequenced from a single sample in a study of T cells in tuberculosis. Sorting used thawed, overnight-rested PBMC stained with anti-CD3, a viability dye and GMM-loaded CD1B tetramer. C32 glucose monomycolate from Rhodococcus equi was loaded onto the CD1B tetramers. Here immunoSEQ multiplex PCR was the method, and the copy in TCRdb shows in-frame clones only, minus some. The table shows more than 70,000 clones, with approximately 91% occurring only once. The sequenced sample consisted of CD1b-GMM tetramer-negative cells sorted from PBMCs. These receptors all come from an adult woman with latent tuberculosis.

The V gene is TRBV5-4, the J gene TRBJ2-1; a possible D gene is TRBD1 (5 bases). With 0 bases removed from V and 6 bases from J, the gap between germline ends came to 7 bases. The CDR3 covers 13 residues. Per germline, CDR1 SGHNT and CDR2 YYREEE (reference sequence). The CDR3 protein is CASSLEQANEQFF. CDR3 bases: TGTGCCAGCAGCTTGGAACAGGCCAATGAGCAGTTCTTC.

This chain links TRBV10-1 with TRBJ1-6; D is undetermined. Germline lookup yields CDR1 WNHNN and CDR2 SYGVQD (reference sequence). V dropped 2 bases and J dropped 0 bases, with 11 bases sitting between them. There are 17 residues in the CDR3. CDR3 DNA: TGCGCCAGCAGTGAGCCGCAGCCTAGCTCCTATAATTCACCCCTCCACTTT. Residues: CASSEPQPSSYNSPLHF.

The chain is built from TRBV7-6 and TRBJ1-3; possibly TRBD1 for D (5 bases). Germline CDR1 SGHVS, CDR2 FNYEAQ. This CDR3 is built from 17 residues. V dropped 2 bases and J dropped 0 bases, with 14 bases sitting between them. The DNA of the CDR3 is TGTGCCAGCAGCTTATTTGGGGCGGAAGACTCTGGAAACACCATATATTTT. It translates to CASSLFGAEDSGNTIYF.

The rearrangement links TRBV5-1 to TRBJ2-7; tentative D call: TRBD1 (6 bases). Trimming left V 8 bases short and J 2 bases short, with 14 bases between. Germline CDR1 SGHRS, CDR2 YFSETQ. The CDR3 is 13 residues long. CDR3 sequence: CASQQGNAYEQYF. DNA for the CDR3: TGCGCCAGTCAACAGGGAAACGCCTACGAGCAGTACTTC.

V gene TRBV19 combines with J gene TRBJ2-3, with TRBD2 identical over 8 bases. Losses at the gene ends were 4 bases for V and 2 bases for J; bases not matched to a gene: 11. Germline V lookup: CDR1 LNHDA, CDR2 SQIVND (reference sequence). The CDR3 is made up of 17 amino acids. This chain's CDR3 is CASSRGGAGGYTDTQYF. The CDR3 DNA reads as TGTGCCAGTAGTAGGGGCGGGGCGGGGGGCTACACAGATACGCAGTATTTT.

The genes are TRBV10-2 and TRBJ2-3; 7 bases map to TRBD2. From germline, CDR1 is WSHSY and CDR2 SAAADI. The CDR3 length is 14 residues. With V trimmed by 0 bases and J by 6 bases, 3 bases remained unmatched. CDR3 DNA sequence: TGCGCCAGCAGTGAGTCGGGGGGGAGGGATACGCAGTATTTT. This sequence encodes CASSESGGRDTQYF.

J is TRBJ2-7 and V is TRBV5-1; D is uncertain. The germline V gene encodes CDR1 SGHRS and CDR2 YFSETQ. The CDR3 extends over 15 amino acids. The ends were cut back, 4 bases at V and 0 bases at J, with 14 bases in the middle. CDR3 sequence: CASSLDGRSSYEQYF. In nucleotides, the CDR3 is TGCGCCAGCAGCCTGGACGGTCGGAGCTCCTACGAGCAGTACTTC.

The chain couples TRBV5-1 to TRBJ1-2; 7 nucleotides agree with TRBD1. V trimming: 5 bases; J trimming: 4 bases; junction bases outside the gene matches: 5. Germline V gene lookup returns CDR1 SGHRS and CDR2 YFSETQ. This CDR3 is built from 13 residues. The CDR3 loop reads CASSQTGLYGYTF. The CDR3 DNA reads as TGCGCCAGCAGTCAGACAGGGCTCTATGGCTACACCTTC.

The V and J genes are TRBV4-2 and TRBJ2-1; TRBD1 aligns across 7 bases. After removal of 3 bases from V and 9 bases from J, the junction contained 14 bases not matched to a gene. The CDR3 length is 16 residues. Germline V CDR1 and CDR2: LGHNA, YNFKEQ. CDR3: CASSQGLTGPLSEQFF. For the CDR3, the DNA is TGTGCCAGCAGCCAGGGCTTGACAGGGCCGTTAAGTGAGCAGTTCTTC.

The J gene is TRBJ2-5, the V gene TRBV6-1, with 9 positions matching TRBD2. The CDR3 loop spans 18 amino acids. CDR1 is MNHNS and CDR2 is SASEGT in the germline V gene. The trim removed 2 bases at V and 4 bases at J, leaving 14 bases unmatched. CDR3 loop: CASSEWRVAGVPGETQYF. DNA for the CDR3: TGTGCCAGCAGTGAATGGCGGGTAGCGGGGGTGCCGGGAGAGACCCAGTACTTC.

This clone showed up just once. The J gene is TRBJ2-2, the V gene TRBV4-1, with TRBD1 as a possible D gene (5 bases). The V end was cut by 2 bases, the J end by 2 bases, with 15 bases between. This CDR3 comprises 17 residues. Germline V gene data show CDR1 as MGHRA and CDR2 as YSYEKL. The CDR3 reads CASSQPARQGNTGELFF. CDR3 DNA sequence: TGCGCCAGCAGCCAACCGGCGCGGCAGGGTAACACCGGGGAGCTGTTTTTT.

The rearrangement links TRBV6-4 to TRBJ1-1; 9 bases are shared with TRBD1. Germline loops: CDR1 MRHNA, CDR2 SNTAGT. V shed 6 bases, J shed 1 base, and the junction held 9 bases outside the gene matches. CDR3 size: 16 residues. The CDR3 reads CASRPGQGVENTEAFF. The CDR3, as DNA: TGTGCCAGCAGGCCGGGACAGGGTGTTGAGAACACTGAAGCTTTCTTT.

In DNA form, the CDR3 reads TGTGCCAGCAATGCCCCTAGCGGGGACTACAATGAGCAGTTCTTC. This translates into CASNAPSGDYNEQFF. The chain recombines TRBV2 with TRBJ2-1; 9 bases are shared with TRBD2. There are 15 residues in the CDR3. Germline V gene data show CDR1 as SNHLY and CDR2 as FYNNEI. V lost 7 bases and J lost 3; bases outside the gene matches: 7.